This TCR beta chain is drawn from a study of blood T cell repertoires in COVID-19. Study-level information: Samples representing acute and convalescent COVID-19 were sourced from the United States, Italy and Spain. Nucleic acid was either cDNA or gDNA, and it came from T cells, B-cell-depleted T cells, or PBMCs.

This CDR3 has 16 residues. CDR1 SGHTA and CDR2 FQGNSA come from the germline V gene. V lost 2 bases, J lost 0 bases, and 6 bases stayed unmatched. The table came from immunoSEQ multiplex PCR; TCRdb's copy has only in-frame clones and leaves some out. The sample carries about 37,000 clones, around 84% recorded once. V is TRBV7-2 and J is TRBJ2-7; 8 bases agree with TRBD1. This TCR derives from a man aged 65 to 85 with acute or convalescent COVID-19. Specimen: peripheral blood. The CDR3 loop reads CASSLPGQVSSYEQYF. CDR3 DNA sequence: TGTGCCAGCAGCTTACCGGGACAGGTCAGCTCCTACGAGCAGTACTTC.